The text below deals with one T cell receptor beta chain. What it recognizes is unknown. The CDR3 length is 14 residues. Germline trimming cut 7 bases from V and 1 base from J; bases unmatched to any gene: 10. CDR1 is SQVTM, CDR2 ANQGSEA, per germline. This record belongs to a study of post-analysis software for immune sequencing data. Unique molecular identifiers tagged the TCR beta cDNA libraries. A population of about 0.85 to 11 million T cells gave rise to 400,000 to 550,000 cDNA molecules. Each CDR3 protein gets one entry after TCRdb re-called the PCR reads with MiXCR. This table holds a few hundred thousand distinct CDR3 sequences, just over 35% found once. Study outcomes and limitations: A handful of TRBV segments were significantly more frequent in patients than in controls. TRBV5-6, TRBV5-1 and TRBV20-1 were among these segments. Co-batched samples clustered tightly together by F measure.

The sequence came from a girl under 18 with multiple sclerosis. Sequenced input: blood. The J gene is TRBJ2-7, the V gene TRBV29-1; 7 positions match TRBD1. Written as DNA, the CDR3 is TGCAGCGCCGAGGGGGTGACAGGGTCCTACGAGCAGTACTTC. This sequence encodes CSAEGVTGSYEQYF.